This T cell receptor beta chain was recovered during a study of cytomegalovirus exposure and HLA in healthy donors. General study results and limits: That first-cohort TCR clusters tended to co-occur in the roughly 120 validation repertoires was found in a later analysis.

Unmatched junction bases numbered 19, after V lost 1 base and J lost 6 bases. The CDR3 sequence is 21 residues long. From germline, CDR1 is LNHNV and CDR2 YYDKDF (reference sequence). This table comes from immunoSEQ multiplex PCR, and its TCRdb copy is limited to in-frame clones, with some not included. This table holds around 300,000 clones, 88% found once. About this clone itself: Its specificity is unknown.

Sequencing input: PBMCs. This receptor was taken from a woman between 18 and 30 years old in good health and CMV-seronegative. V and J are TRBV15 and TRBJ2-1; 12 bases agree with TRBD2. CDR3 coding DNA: TGTGCCACCAGCAGAGGCAGGGGGGCTAGCGGGAGGGCCATTTTGGTCAATGAGCAGTTCTTC. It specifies CATSRGRGASGRAILVNEQFF. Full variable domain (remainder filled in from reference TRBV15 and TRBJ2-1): DAMVIQNPRYQVTQFGKPVTLSCSQTLNHNVMYWYQQKSSQAPKLLFHYYDKDFNNEADTPDNFQSRRPNTSFCFLDIRSPGLGDTAMYLCATSRGRGASGRAILVNEQFFGPGTRLTVL.